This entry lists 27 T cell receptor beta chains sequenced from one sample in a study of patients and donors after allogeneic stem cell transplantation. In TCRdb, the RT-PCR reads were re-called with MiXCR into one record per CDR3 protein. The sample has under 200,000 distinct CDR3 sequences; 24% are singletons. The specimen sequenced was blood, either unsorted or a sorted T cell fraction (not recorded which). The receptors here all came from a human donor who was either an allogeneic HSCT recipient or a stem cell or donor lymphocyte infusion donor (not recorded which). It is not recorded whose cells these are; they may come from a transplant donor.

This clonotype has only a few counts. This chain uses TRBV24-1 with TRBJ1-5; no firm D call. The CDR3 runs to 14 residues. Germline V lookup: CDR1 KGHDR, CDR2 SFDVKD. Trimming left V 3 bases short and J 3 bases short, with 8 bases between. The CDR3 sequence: CATSDTENNQPQHF. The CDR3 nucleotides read TGTGCCACCAGTGATACCGAGAACAATCAGCCCCAGCATTTT.

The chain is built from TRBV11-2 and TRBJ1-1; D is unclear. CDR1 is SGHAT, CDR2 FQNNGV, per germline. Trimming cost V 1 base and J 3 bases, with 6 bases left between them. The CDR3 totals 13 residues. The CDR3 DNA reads TGTGCCAGCAGCTTAGTTGAGGACACTGAAGCTTTCTTT. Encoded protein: CASSLVEDTEAFF.

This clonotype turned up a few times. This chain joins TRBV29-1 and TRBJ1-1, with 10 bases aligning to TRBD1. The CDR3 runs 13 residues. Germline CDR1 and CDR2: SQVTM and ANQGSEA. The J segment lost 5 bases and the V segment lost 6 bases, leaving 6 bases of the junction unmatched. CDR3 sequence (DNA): TGCAGCGTGCTGGGACAGGGGAGGACTGAAGCTTTCTTT. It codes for CSVLGQGRTEAFF.

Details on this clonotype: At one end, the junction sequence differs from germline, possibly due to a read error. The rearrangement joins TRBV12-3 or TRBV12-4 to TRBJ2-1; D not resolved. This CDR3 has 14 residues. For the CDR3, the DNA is TGTGCCAGCAGTGTGGGGATCGGCTACAATCAGCAGTTCTTC. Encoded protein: CASSVGIGYNQQFF.

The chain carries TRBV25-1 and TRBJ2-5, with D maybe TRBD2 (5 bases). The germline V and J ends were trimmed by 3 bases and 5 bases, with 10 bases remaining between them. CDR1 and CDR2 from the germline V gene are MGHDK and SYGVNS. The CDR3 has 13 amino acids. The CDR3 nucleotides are TGTGCCAGCAGTGATCCGGGGTTGGAGACCCAGTACTTC. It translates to CASSDPGLETQYF.

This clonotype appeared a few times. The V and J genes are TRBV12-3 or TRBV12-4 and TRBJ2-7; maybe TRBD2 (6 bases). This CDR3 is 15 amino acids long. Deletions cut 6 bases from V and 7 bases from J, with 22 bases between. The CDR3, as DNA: TGTGCCAGCAGCCAAACCTGGAGGGGCCGAGGGGAGCAGTACTTC. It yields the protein CASSQTWRGRGEQYF.

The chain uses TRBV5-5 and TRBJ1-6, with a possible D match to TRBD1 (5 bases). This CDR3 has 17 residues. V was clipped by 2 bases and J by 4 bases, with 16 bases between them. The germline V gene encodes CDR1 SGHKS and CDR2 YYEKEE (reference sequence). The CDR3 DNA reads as TGTGCCAGCAGCTTAACCGACAGCACTACGTATAATTCACCCCTCCACTTT. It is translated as CASSLTDSTTYNSPLHF.

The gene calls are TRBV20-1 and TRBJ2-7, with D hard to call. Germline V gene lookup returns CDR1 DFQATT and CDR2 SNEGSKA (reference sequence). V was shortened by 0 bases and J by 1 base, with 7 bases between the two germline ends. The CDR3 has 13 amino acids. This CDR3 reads CSARDLGSYEQYF. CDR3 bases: TGCAGTGCTAGAGATTTGGGTTCCTACGAGCAGTACTTC.

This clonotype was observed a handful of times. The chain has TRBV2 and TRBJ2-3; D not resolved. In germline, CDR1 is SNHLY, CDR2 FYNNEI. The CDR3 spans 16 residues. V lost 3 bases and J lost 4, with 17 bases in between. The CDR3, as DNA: TGTGCCAGCAGTGACGATATCAAAGGCCGCGCAGATACGCAGTATTTT. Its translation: CASSDDIKGRADTQYF.

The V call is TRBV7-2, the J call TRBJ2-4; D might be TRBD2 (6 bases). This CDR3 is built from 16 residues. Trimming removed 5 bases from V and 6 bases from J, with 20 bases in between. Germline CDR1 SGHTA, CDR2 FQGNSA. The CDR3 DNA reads TGTGCCAGCAGCCCATCAGGAACTAGCCATGGAAACATTCAGTACTTC. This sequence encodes CASSPSGTSHGNIQYF.

The CDR3 reads CASRAGQGGSPLHF. The CDR3 nucleotides read TGTGCCAGCAGGGCCGGACAGGGCGGTTCACCCCTCCACTTT. V gene TRBV2 combines with J gene TRBJ1-6; TRBD1 agrees at 8 bases. The V gene end was trimmed by 6 bases and the J gene end by 9 bases; junction bases not matched to a gene: 7. Germline assignment: CDR1 SNHLY and CDR2 FYNNEI. The CDR3 has 14 amino acids.

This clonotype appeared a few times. The DNA for the CDR3 is TGCAGTGCTAGGGAACCGGATACAACTAATGAAAAACTGTTTTTT. Translated, it gives CSAREPDTTNEKLFF. The V gene is TRBV20-1, the J gene TRBJ1-4; no firm D call. This CDR3 is built from 15 residues. From germline, CDR1 is DFQATT and CDR2 SNEGSKA (reference sequence). The V end lost 3 bases, the J end lost 0 bases, and 11 bases lay between the germline ends.

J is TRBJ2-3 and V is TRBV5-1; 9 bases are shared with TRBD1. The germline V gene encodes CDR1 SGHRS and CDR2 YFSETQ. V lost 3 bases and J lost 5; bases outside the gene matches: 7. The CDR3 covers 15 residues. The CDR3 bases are TGCGCCAGCAGCTCTTACAGGGGGCGAGGAGATACGCAGTATTTT. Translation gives CASSSYRGRGDTQYF.

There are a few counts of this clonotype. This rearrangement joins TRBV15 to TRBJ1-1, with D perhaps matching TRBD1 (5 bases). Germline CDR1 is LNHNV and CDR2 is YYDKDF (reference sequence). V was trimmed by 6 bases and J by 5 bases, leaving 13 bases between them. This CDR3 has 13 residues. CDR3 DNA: TGTGCCACCAGAAGGACAACCTGGACTGAAGCTTTCTTT. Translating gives CATRRTTWTEAFF.

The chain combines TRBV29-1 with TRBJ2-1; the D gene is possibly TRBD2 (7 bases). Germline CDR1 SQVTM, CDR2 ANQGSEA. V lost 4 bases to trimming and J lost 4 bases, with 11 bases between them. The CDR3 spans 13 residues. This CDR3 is CSVGGGHYNEQFF. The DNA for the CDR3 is TGCAGCGTTGGGGGGGGCCATTACAATGAGCAGTTCTTC.

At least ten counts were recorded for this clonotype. The CDR3 here is CASSPRGSQPQHF. CDR3 in DNA: TGTGCCAGCAGCCCCAGGGGTAGTCAGCCCCAGCATTTT. V and J are TRBV12-3 or TRBV12-4 and TRBJ1-5, with D perhaps TRBD1 (6 bases). Trimming stripped 6 bases from V and 6 bases from J, with 12 bases between. This CDR3 is built from 13 residues.

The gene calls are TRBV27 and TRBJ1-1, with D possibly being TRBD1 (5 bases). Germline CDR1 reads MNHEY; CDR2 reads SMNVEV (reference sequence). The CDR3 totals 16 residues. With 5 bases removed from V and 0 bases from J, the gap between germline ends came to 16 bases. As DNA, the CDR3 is TGTGCCAGCAGTACGGGGACCTTCGACATGAACACTGAAGCTTTCTTT. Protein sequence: CASSTGTFDMNTEAFF.

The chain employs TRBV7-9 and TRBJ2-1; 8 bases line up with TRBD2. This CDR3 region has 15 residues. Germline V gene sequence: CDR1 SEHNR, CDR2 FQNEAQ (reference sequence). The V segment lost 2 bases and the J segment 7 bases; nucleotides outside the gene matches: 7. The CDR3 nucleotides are TGTGCCAGCAGCTTAACCGAGCGGGAGTGGAATGAGCAGTTCTTC. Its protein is CASSLTEREWNEQFF.

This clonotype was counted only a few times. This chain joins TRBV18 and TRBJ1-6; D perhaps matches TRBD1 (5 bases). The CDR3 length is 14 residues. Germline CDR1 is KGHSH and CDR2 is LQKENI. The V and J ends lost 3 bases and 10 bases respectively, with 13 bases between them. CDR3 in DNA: TGTGCCAGCTCACCCGACAGTCCGTTATCACCCCTCCACTTT. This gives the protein CASSPDSPLSPLHF.

The CDR3 bases are TGTGCCAGCAGCGTTCTAGCGGGGGCCGTCACCGGGGAGCTGTTTTTT. Encoded protein: CASSVLAGAVTGELFF. The chain carries TRBV3-1 and TRBJ2-2; 10 nucleotides agree with TRBD2. Germline CDR1 is LGHDT and CDR2 is YNNKEL (reference sequence). The ends lost 5 bases at V and 4 bases at J; junction bases unmatched: 7. The CDR3 totals 16 residues.

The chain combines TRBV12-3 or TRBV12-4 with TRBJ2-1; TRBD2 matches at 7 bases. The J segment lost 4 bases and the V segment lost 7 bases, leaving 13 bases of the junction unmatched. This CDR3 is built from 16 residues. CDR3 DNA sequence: TGTGCCAGCAACCTACTAGCGAGAGCTGGGTACAATGAGCAGTTCTTC. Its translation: CASNLLARAGYNEQFF.

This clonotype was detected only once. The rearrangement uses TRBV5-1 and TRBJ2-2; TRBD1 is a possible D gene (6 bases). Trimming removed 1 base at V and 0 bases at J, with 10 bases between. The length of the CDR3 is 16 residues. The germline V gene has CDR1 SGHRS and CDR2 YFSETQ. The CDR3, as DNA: TGCGCCAGCAGCTTGAGAGAGGGGGCGAACACCGGGGAGCTGTTTTTT. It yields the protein CASSLREGANTGELFF. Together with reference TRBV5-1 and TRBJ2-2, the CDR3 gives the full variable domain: KAGVTQTPRYLIKTRGQQVTLSCSPISGHRSVSWYQQTPGQGLQFLFEYFSETQRNKGNFPGRFSGRQFSNSRSEMNVSTLELGDSALYLCASSLREGANTGELFFGEGSRLTVL.

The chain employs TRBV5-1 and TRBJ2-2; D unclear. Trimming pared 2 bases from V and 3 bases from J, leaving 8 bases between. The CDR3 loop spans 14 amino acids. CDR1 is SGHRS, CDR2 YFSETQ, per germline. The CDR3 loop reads CASSFVRDTGELFF. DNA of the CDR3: TGCGCCAGCAGCTTTGTACGTGACACCGGGGAGCTGTTTTTT. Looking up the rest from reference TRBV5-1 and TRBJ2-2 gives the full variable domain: KAGVTQTPRYLIKTRGQQVTLSCSPISGHRSVSWYQQTPGQGLQFLFEYFSETQRNKGNFPGRFSGRQFSNSRSEMNVSTLELGDSALYLCASSFVRDTGELFFGEGSRLTVL.

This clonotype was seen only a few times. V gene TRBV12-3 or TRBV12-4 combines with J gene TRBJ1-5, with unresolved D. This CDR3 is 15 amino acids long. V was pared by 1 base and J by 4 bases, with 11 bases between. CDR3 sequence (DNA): TGTGCCAGCAGTTTAGGGGGTATCTGGAATCAGCCCCAGCATTTT. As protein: CASSLGGIWNQPQHF.

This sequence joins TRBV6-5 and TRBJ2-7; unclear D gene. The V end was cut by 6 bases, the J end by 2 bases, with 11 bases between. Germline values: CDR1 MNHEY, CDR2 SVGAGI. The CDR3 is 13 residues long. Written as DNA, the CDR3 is TGTGCCAGCAGCCCGGTAGGGACCTACGAGCAGTACTTC. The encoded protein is CASSPVGTYEQYF.

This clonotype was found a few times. The CDR3 protein is CSADLTGPDNEQFF. The CDR3 DNA follows: TGCAGTGCCGACCTGACAGGGCCCGACAATGAGCAGTTCTTC. V and J are TRBV20-1 and TRBJ2-1; TRBD1 agrees at 7 bases. The CDR3 is 14 amino acids. Trimming took 6 bases from V and 5 from J; bases not matched to a gene: 10. Germline V gene lookup returns CDR1 DFQATT and CDR2 SNEGSKA (reference sequence).

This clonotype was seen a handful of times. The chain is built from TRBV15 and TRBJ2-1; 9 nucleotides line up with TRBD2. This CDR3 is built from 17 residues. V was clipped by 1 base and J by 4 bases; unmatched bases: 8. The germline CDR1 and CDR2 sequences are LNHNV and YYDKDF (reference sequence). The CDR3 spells CATSRVPGGGDYNEQFF. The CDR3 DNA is TGTGCCACCAGCAGAGTCCCCGGCGGGGGGGATTACAATGAGCAGTTCTTC.